This is a list of T cell receptor beta chains from one sample in a study of T cells in Graves' hyperthyroidism and ophthalmopathy. TCRdb analysed the multiplex PCR reads with MiXCR anew, one entry per CDR3 protein. There are under 350,000 distinct CDR3 sequences in the sample; around 15% occur only once, and approximately 60% lies in the top ten. The specimen sequenced was blood. All receptors derive from a woman in her sixties or seventies with Graves' ophthalmopathy. Both conserved end residues are part of each CDR3.

TRBJ1-4,12,TRBV20-1,CSARDGYEKLFF
TRBJ1-1,16,TRBV5-6,CASSPNGHLRDTEAFF
TRBJ2-7,15,TRBV7-9,CASSLGLAGAGEQYF
TRBJ2-1,13,TRBV25-1,CATTGSSYNEQFF
TRBJ2-7,10,TRBV29-1,CSVGDREQYF
TRBJ2-2,15,TRBV28,CASLLGGVGTGELFF
TRBJ2-1,16,TRBV5-1,CASSASGTGSYNEQFF
TRBJ2-2,14,TRBV10-3,CAISEGRNTGELFF
TRBJ2-2,12,TRBV6-2/TRBV6-3,CASSHYTGELFF
TRBJ1-1,14,TRBV18,CASSPDRGITEAFF
TRBJ1-5,18,TRBV5-6,CASSLTTGVHHSNQPQHF
TRBJ2-1,14,TRBV7-9,CASLSLAEWDGQFF
TRBJ2-3,15,TRBV7-3,CASSPVGWSTDTQYF
TRBJ1-5,15,TRBV6-1,CASRPNYREDQPQHF
TRBJ2-5,14,TRBV9,CASTRTGGQETQYF
TRBJ1-3,16,TRBV14,CASSIWTGGSGNTIYF
TRBJ2-5,13,TRBV7-9,CASARDPQETQYF
TRBJ2-1,14,TRBV20-1,CSATLAGPGNEQFF
TRBJ2-7,15,TRBV4-1,CASSQDKGVLYEQYF
TRBJ1-1,15,TRBV12-3/TRBV12-4,CASSLGGRLNTEAFF
TRBJ1-3,15,TRBV7-2,CASSLGPGDGNTIYF
TRBJ2-5,13,TRBV7-2,CASSSRYRETQYF
TRBJ2-5,14,TRBV5-8,CASLPWTAEETQYF
TRBJ2-3,17,TRBV9,CASSATRRGWGTDTQYF
TRBJ2-2,13,TRBV6-1,CASLTVNTGELFF
TRBJ2-3,11,TRBV4-1,CASSQAYTQYF
TRBJ1-2,14,TRBV6-1,CATAPFEGIYGYTF
TRBJ1-6,12,TRBV27,CASSLGVSPLHF
TRBJ1-1,12,TRBV28,CASLGMNTEAFF
TRBJ2-5,13,TRBV19,CASSMTARETQYF
TRBJ2-1,15,TRBV2,CASRDTGSSYNEQFF